This T cell receptor beta chain is drawn from a study of cytomegalovirus exposure and HLA in healthy donors. Overall study context: In an early release, HLA-typed donors contributed tens of millions of unique TCR sequences. Overall study findings and caveats: Over 15,000 TCR beta sequences were associated with HLA alleles at 0.05 false discovery rate in a later analysis. Data from an earlier analysis indicated that most TCR beta V segments were productive either about 90% or about 30% of the time.

Note on this clone: Its antigen is unidentified.

In the PCR, 60 Vbeta and 13 Jbeta primers were used. Libraries were prepared by immunoSEQ multiplex PCR; TCRdb keeps only in-frame clonotypes and omits some of them. The table shows some 190,000 clones, with 85% occurring only once. Donors likely had unrecorded immune exposures despite being nominally healthy when sampled. This clonotype was sampled from a boy between 2 and 15 years old in good health and CMV-seronegative. The sample was PBMCs.

The chain's CDR3 is CASSLRGIRRSNQPQHF. The CDR3 nucleotides are TGTGCCAGCAGTTTGAGGGGGATAAGACGTAGCAATCAGCCCCAGCATTTT. V is TRBV28 and J is TRBJ1-5, with D possibly being TRBD1 (6 bases). The CDR3 loop spans 17 amino acids. Deletions cut 3 bases from V and 0 bases from J, with 15 bases between. CDR1 and CDR2 from the germline V gene are MDHEN and SYDVKM. The variable domain in full, with the rest retrieved from reference TRBV28 and TRBJ1-5, is DVKVTQSSRYLVKRTGEKVFLECVQDMDHENMFWYRQDPGLGLRLIYFSYDVKMKEKGDIPEGYSVSREKKERFSLILESASTNQTSMYLCASSLRGIRRSNQPQHFGDGTRLSIL.